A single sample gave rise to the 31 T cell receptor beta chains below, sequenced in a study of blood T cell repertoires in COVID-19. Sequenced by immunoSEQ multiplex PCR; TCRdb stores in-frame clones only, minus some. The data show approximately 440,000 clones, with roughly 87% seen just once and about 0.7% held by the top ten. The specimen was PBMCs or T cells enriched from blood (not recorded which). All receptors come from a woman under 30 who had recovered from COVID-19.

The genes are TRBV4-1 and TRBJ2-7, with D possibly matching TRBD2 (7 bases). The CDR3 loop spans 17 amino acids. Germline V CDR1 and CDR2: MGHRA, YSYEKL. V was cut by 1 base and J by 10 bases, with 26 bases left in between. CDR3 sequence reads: CASSQAEGGALSWGQYF. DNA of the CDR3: TGCGCCAGCAGCCAAGCCGAGGGGGGGGCCCTCTCATGGGGCCAGTACTTC.

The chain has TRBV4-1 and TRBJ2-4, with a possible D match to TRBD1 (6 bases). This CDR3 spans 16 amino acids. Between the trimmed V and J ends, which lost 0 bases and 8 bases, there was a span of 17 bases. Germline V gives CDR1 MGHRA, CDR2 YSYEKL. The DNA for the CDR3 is TGCGCCAGCAGCCAAGAAAGGCCAGGGGTGGGAGACATTCAGTACTTC. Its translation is CASSQERPGVGDIQYF.

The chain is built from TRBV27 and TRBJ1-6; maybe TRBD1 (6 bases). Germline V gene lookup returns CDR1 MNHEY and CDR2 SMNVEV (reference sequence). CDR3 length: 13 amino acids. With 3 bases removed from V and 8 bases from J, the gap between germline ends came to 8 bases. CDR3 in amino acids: CASSLDRYSPLHF. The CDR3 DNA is TGTGCCAGCAGTTTGGACAGATATTCACCCCTCCACTTT.

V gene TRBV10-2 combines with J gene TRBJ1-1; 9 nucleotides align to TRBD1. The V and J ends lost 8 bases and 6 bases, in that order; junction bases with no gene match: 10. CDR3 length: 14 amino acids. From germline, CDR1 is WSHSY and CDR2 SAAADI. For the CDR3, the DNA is TGCGCCAGCTTGCGGGACAGGGAAGAGCCTGAAGCTTTCTTT. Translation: CASLRDREEPEAFF.

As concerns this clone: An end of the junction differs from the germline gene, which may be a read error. The CDR3 reads CASGEGDRGETQYF. CDR3 DNA sequence: TGTGCCAGCGGTGAGGGGGACAGGGGAGAGACCCAGTACTTC. This chain uses TRBV2 with TRBJ2-5; 10 bases align to TRBD1. The CDR3 extends over 14 amino acids. The germline V gene encodes CDR1 SNHLY and CDR2 FYNNEI.

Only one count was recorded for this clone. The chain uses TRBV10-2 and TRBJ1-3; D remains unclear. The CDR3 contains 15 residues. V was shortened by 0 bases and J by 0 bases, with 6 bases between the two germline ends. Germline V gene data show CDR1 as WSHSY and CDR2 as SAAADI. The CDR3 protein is CASSESPHSGNTIYF. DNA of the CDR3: TGCGCCAGCAGTGAGTCGCCACACTCTGGAAACACCATATATTTT.

The CDR3 DNA is TGCAGCGTTGGGGACAGGGGGCCCACAGATACGCAGTATTTT. Amino acid sequence: CSVGDRGPTDTQYF. The chain couples TRBV29-1 to TRBJ2-3, with 12 bases fitting TRBD1. V dropped 4 bases and J dropped 2; count of bases not matched to a gene: 1. The CDR3 spans 14 residues. CDR1 is SQVTM and CDR2 is ANQGSEA in the germline V gene.

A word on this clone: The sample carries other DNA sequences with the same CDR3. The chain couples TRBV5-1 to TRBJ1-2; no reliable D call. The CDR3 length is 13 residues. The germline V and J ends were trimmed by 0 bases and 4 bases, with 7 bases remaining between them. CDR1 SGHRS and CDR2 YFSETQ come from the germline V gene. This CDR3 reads CASSLDSSYGYTF. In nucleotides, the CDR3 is TGCGCCAGCAGCTTGGACAGTTCCTATGGCTACACCTTC.

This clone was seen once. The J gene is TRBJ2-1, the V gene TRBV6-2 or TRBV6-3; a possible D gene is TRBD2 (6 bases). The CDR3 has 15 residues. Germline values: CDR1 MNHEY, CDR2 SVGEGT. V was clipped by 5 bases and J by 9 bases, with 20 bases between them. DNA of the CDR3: TGTGCCAGCAGTACCGACGCCGGACTAACCGGTGAGCAGTTCTTC. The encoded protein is CASSTDAGLTGEQFF.

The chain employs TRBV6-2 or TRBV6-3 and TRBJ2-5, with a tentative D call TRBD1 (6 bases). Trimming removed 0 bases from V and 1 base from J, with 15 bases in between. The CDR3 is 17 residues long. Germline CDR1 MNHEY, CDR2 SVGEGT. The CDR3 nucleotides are TGTGCCAGCAGTTACTCCCGAGATAGGGGGACCCAAGAGACCCAGTACTTC. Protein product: CASSYSRDRGTQETQYF.

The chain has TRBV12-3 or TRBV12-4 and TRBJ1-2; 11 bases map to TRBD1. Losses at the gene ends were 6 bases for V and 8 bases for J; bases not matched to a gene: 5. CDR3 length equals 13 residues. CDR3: CASSSDRGRGYTF. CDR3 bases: TGTGCCAGCAGCTCGGACAGGGGGCGCGGCTACACCTTC.

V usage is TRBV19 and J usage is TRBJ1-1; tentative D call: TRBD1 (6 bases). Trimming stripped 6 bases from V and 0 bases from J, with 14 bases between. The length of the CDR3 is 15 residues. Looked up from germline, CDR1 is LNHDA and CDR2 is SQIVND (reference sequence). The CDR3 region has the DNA TGTGCCAGTAGCCGGGACACCGCGCTGAACACTGAAGCTTTCTTT. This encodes CASSRDTALNTEAFF.

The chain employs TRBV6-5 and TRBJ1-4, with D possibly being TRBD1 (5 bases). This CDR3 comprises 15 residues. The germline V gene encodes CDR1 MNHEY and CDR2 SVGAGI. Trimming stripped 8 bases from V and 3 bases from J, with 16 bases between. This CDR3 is CASQPRGLSNEKLFF. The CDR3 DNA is TGTGCCAGCCAACCCCGGGGGTTGTCTAATGAAAAACTGTTTTTT.

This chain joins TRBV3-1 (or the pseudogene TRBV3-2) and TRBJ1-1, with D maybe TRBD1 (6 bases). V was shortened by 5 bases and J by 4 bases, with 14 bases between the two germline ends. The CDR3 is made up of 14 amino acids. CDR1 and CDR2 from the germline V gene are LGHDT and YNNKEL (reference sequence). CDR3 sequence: CASSEAQGSTEAFF. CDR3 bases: TGTGCCAGCAGCGAGGCTCAGGGGAGCACTGAAGCTTTCTTT.

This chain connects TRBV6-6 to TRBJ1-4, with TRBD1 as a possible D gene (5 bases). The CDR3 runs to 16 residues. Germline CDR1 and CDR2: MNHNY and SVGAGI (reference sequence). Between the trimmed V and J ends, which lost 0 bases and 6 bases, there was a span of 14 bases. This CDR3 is CASSYSPAGMDEKLFF. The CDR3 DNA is TGTGCCAGCAGTTACTCACCGGCAGGGATGGATGAAAAACTGTTTTTT.

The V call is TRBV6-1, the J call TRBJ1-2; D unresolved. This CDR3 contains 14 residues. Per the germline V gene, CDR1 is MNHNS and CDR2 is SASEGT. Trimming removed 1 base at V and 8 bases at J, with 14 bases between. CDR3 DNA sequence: TGTGCCAGCAGTGAAGAAGCTGAGGCGGGAGGCTACACCTTC. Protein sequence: CASSEEAEAGGYTF.

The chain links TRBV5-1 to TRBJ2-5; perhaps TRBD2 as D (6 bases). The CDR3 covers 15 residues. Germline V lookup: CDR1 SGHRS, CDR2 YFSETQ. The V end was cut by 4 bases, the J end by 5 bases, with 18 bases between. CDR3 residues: CASSQTSGTWETQYF. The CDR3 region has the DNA TGCGCCAGCAGCCAAACCTCCGGGACTTGGGAGACCCAGTACTTC.

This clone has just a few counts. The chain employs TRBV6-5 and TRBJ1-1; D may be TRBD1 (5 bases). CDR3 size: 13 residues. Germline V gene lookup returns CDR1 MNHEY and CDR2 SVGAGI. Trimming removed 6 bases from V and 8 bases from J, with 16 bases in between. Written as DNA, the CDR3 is TGTGCCAGCAGCCTCCTGGGAGGGGAGGAAGCTTTCTTT. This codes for CASSLLGGEEAFF.

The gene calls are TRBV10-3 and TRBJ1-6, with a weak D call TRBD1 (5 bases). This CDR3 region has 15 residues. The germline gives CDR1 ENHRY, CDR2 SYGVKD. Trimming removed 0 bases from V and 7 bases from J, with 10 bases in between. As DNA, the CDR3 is TGTGCCATCAGTGAGTCGCGACCAGGGAATTCACCCCTCCACTTT. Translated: CAISESRPGNSPLHF.

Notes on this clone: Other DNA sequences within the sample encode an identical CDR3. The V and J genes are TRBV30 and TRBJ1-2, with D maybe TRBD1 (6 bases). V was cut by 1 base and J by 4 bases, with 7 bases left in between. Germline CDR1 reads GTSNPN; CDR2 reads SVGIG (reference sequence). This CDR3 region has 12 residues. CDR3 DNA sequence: TGTGCCTGGAGTGCAGGGGCCTATGGCTACACCTTC. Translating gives CAWSAGAYGYTF.

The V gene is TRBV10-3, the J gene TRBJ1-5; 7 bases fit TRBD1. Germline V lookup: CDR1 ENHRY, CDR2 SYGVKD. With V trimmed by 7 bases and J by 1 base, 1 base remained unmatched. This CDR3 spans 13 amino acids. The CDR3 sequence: CAITGQSNQPQHF. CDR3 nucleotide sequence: TGTGCCATCACGGGACAGAGCAATCAGCCCCAGCATTTT.

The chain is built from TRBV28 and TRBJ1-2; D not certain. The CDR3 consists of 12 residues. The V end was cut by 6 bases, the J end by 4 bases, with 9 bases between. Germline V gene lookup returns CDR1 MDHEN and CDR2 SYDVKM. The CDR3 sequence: CASSTTTYGYTF. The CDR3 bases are TGTGCCAGCAGCACCACAACCTATGGCTACACCTTC.

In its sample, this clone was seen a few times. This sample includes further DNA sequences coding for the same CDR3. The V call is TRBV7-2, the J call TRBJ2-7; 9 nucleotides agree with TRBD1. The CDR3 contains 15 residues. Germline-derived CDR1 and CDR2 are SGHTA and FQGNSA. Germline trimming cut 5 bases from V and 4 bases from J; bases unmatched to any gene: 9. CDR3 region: CASSPGTGITYEQYF. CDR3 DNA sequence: TGTGCCAGCAGCCCCGGGACAGGGATAACGTACGAGCAGTACTTC.

The CDR3 bases are TGTGCCATCAGTGATTTAAGGCGGGAAAAGTACGAGCAGTACTTC. Translation gives CAISDLRREKYEQYF. The rearrangement uses TRBV10-3 and TRBJ2-7; D possibly corresponds to TRBD2 (6 bases). The V gene's germline CDR1 is ENHRY and CDR2 SYGVKD. The ends were cut back, 3 bases at V and 4 bases at J, with 16 bases in the middle. CDR3 length equals 15 residues.

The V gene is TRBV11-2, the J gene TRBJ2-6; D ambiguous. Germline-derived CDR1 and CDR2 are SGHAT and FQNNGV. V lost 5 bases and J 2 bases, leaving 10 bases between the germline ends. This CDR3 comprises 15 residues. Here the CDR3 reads CASSLFPTGANVLTF. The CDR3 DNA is TGTGCCAGCAGCCTCTTCCCTACTGGGGCCAACGTCCTGACTTTC.

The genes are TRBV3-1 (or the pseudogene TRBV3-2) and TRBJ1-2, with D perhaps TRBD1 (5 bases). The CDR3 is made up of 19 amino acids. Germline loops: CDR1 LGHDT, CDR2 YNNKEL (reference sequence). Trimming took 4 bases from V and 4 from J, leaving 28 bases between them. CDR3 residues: CASSLWGGFLRGPGYGYTF. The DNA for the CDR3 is TGTGCCAGCAGCCTGTGGGGGGGATTCTTACGGGGCCCTGGCTATGGCTACACCTTC.

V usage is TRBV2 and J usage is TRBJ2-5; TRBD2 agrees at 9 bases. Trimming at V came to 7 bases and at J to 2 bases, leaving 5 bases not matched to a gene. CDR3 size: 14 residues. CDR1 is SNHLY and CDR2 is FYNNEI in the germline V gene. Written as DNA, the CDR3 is TGTGCCAGCAATAGACTAGCGGCACAAGAGACCCAGTACTTC. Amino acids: CASNRLAAQETQYF.

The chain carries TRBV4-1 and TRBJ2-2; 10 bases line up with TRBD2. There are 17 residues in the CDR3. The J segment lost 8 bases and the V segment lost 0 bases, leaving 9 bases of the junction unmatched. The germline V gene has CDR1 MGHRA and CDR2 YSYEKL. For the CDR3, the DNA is TGCGCCAGCAGCCAAGATGAGCGGGGGGGCTTCCGTGGGGAGCTGTTTTTT. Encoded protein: CASSQDERGGFRGELFF.

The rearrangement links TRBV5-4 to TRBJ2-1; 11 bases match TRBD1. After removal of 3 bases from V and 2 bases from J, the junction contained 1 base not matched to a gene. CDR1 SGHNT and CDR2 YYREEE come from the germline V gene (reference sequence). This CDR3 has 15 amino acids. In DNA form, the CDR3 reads TGTGCCAGCAGCTGGGGACAGGGGGCCTACAATGAGCAGTTCTTC. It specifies CASSWGQGAYNEQFF.

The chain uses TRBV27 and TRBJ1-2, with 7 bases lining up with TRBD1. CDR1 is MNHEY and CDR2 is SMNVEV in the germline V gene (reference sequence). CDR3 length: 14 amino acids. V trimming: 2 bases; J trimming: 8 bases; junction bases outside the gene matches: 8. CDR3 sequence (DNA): TGTGCCAGCAGTTTAACAGGGGCCCTAAAAGGCTACACCTTC. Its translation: CASSLTGALKGYTF.

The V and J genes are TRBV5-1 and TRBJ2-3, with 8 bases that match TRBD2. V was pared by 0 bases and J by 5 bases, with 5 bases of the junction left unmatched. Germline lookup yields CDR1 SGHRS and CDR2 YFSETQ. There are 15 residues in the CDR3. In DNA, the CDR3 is TGCGCCAGCAGCTTGGCGGGGGCGGGGGGAGATACGCAGTATTTT. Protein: CASSLAGAGGDTQYF.